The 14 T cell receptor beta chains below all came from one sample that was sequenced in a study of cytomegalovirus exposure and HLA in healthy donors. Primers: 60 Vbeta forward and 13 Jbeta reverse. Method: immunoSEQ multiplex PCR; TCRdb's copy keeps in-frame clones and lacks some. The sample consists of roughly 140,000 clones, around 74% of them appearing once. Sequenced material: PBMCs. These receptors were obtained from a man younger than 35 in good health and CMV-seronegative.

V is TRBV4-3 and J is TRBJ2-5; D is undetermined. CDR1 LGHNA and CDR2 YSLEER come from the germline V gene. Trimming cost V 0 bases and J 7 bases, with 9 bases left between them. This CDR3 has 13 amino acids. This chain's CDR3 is CASSQDTYGTQYF. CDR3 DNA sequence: TGCGCCAGCAGCCAAGATACTTATGGGACCCAGTACTTC.

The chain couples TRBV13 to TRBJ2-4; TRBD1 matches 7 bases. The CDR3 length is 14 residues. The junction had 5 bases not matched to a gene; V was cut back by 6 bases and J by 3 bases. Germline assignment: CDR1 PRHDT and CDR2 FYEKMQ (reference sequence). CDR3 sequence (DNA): TGTGCCAGCAGTTCAACAGGGGTCAAAAACATTCAGTACTTC. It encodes CASSSTGVKNIQYF.

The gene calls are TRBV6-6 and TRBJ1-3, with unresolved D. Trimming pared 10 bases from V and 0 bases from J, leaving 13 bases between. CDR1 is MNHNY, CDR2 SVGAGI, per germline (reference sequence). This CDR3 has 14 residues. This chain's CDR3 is CATIFPGSGNTIYF. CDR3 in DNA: TGTGCCACAATCTTTCCAGGCTCTGGAAACACCATATATTTT.

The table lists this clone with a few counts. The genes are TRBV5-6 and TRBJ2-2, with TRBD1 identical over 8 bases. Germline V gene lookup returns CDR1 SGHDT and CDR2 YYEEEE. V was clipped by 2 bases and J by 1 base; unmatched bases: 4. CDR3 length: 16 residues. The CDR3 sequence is CASSFGDRLNTGELFF. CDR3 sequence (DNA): TGTGCCAGCAGCTTCGGGGACAGGCTGAACACCGGGGAGCTGTTTTTT.

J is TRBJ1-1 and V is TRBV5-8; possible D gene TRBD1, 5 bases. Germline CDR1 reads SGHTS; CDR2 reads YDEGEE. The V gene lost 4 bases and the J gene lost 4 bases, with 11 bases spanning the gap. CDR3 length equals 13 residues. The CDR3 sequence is CASSPRQLTEAFF. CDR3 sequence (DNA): TGTGCCAGCAGCCCGAGACAGCTCACTGAAGCTTTCTTT.

The CDR3 bases are TGTGCCAGCTCACCGTCGGAGACCCAGTACTTC. Its translation is CASSPSETQYF. This rearrangement joins TRBV18 to TRBJ2-5, with unresolved D. The CDR3 is 11 amino acids. With 3 bases removed from V and 5 bases from J, the gap between germline ends came to 4 bases. Germline assignment: CDR1 KGHSH and CDR2 LQKENI.

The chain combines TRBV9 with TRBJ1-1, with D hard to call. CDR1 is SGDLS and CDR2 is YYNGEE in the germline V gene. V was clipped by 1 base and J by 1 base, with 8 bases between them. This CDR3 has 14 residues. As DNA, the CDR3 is TGTGCCAGCAGCGTATTATCAGGGAACACTGAAGCTTTCTTT. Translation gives CASSVLSGNTEAFF.

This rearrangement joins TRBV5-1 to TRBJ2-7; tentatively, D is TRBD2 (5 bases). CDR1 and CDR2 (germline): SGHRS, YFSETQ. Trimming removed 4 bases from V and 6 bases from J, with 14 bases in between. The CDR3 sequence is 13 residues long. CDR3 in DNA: TGCGCCAGCAGCCGTGCGGAGGTAGGCGAGCAGTACTTC. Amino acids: CASSRAEVGEQYF.

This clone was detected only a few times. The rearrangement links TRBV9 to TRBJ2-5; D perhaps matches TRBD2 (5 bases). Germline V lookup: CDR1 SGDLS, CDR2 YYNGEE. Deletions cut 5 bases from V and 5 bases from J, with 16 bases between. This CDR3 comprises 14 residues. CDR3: CASSARGPRETQYF. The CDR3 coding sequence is TGTGCCAGCAGTGCCCGCGGGCCACGGGAGACCCAGTACTTC.

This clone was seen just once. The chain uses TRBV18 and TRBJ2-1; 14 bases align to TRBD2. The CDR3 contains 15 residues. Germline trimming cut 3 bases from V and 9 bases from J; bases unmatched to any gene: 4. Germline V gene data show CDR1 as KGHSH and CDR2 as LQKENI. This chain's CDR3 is CASSPPGLAGGEQFF. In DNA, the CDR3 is TGTGCCAGCTCACCCCCCGGACTAGCGGGAGGTGAGCAGTTCTTC.

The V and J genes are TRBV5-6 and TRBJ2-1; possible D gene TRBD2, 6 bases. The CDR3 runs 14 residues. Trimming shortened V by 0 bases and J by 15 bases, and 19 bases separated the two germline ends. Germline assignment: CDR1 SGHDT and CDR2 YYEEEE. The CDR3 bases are TGTGCCAGCAGCTTGGAGCCTAGCGCCCGAGGGGCGTTCTTC. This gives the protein CASSLEPSARGAFF.

Here the CDR3 reads CASSLAETGAYEQYF. The CDR3 nucleotides read TGTGCCAGCAGCTTAGCCGAGACAGGGGCCTACGAGCAGTACTTC. V gene TRBV7-9 combines with J gene TRBJ2-7; TRBD1 matches at 8 bases. The CDR3 is 15 amino acids. In germline, CDR1 is SEHNR, CDR2 FQNEAQ (reference sequence). J was trimmed by 2 bases and V by 0 bases; bases with no gene match: 3.

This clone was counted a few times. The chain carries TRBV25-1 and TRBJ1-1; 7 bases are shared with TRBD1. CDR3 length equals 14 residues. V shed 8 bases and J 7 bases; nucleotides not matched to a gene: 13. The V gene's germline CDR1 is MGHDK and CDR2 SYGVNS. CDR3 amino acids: CASFAQDRWGEAFF. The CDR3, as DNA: TGTGCCAGCTTCGCCCAGGACAGGTGGGGTGAAGCTTTCTTT.

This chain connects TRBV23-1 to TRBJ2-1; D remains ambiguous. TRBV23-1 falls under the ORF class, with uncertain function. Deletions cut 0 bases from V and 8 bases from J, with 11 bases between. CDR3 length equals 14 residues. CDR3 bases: TGCGCCAGCAGTCAATCGAGACTTTGGGATGAGCAGTTCTTC. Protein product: CASSQSRLWDEQFF.